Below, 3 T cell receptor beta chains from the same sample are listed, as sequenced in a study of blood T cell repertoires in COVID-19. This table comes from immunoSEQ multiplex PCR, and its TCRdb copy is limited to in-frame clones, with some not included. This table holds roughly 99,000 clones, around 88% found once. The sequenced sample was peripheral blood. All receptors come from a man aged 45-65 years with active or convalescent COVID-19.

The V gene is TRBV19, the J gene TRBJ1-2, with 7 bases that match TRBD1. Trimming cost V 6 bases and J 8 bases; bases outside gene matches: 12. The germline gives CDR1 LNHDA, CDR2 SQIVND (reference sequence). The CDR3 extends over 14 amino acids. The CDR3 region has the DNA TGTGCCAGTAGCAGCCCCCCGCAGGGGGGCGGCTACACCTTC. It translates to CASSSPPQGGGYTF.

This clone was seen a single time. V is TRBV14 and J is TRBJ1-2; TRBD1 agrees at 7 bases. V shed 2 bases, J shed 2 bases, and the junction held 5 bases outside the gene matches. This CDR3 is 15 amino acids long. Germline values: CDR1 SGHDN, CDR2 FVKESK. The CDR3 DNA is TGTGCCAGCAGCCAAAGTTCACAGGGGAACTATGGCTACACCTTC. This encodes CASSQSSQGNYGYTF.

The CDR3: CASSTGSNQPQHF. The DNA for the CDR3 is TGCGCCAGCAGTACGGGTAGCAATCAGCCCCAGCATTTT. V usage is TRBV5-1 and J usage is TRBJ1-5; D ambiguous. The CDR3 sequence is 13 residues long. The V end was cut by 5 bases, the J end by 0 bases, with 6 bases between. Germline CDR1 reads SGHRS; CDR2 reads YFSETQ.